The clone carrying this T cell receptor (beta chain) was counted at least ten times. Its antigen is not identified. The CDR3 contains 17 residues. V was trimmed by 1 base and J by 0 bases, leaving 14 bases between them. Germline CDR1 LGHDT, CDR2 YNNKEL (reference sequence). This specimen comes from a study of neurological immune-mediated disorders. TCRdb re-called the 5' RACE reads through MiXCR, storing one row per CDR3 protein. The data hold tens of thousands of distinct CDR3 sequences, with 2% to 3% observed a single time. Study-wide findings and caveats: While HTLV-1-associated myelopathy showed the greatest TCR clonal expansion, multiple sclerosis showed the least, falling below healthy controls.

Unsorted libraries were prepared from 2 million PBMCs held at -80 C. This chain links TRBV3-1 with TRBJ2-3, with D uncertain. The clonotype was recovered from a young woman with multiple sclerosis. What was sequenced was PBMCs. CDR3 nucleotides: TGTGCCAGCAGCCAAGGCATTGAGTCTCTTAGCACAGATACGCAGTATTTT. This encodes CASSQGIESLSTDTQYF.